This T cell receptor beta chain originates from a study of neurological immune-mediated disorders. This clonotype was counted at least ten times. The antigen remains unidentified. Whole-study findings and limits: CDR3 amino acid sequences found in expanded clones were never shared across subjects, suggesting private repertoires in all groups.

Synthesis of cDNA used 5'RACE (with 10-nucleotide random UMIs). MiXCR was run by TCRdb on the 5' RACE reads, yielding one entry per CDR3 protein. This sample has tens of thousands of distinct CDR3 sequences; around 3.3% occur once, and the top ten carry approximately 3.7%. The TCR originated in a man aged 35 to 55 with multiple sclerosis. Sequenced material: PBMCs.

The CDR3 DNA reads TGCGCCAGCAGCTTGGGGGCTGTAACTAGCGCTTACAATGAGCAGTTCTTC. It is translated as CASSLGAVTSAYNEQFF. This chain joins TRBV5-1 and TRBJ2-1; TRBD2 agrees at 7 bases. The V and J ends lost 0 bases and 4 bases, in that order; junction bases with no gene match: 10. Looked up from germline, CDR1 is SGHRS and CDR2 is YFSETQ. CDR3 length: 17 residues.